Included here is one T cell receptor beta chain sequence, with context. The entry originates in a study of OX40 agonist ivuxolimab in advanced cancers. Study details: People in dose escalation had one of these cancers: hepatocellular carcinoma, melanoma, renal cell or head and neck cancer.

The V and J ends lost 3 bases and 1 base respectively, with 7 bases between them. The CDR3 has 14 amino acids. Germline CDR1 SGHTA, CDR2 FQGNSA. TCRdb's table, derived via immunoSEQ multiplex PCR, lists solely in-frame clones and lacks some. Of fewer than 95,000 clones in the sample, around 90% were seen once. The starting material was CD4+ or CD8+ T cells sorted from blood, obtained in a trial of the OX40 agonist ivuxolimab. The V gene is TRBV7-2, the J gene TRBJ2-1; no definite D call. This TCR derives from an adult with an advanced solid tumor such as melanoma, head and neck, liver or kidney cancer. The CDR3 is CASSFGLSYNEQFF. The CDR3 nucleotides read TGTGCCAGCAGCTTCGGCCTTTCCTACAATGAGCAGTTCTTC.